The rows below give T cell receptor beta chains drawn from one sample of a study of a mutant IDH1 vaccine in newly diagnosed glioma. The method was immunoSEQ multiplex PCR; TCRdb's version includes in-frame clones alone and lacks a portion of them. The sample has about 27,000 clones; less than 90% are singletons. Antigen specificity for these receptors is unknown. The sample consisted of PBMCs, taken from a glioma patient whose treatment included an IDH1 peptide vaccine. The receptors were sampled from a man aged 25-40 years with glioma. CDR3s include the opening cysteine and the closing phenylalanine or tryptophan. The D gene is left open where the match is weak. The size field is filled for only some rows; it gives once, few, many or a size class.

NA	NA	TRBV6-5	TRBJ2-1	TGTGCCAGCAGATCCGGGCCCGCACTCTACAATGAGCAGTTCTTC	CASRSGPALYNEQFF
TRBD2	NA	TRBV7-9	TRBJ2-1	TGTGCCAGCATCCGACTAGCGGGAGACTACAATGAGCAGTTCTTC	CASIRLAGDYNEQFF
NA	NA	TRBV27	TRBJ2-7	TGTGCCAGCAGCCGCCACGAGCAGTACTTC	CASSRHEQYF
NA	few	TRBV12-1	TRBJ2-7	TGTGCCAGCAGGGTTGGTAGGCTAGCGAAAAACGAGCAGTACTTC	CASRVGRLAKNEQYF
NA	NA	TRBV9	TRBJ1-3	TGTGCCAGCAGCGTCCTGAGCTCTGGAAACACCATATATTTT	CASSVLSSGNTIYF
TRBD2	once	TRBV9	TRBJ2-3	TGTGCCAGCAGCGTTAACCCGGGGGGACCATCTTCCACAGATACGCAGTATTTT	CASSVNPGGPSSTDTQYF
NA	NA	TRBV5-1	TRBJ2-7	TGCGCCAGCAGCTTGGCTCAGTCGGACTACGAGCAGTACTTC	CASSLAQSDYEQYF
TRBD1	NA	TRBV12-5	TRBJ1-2	TGTGCTAGTGGTTTGTTGACAGGGGAGTATGGCTACACCTTC	CASGLLTGEYGYTF
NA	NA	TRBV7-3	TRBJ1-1	TGTGCCAGCAGCTTGGACGCAGGGCCCGGGGCGAACACTGAAGCTTTCTTT	CASSLDAGPGANTEAFF
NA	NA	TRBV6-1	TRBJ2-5	TGTGCCAGCAGTGAGCTAGGGGCCCAGAGGGAGACCCAGTACTTC	CASSELGAQRETQYF
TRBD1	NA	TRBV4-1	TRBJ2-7	TGCGTCAGCAGCCCACGAGACAGGGGGCACGAGCAGTACTTC	CVSSPRDRGHEQYF
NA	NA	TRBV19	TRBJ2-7	TGTGCCAGTAGTATAGGAGGAGGGAGCTCCTACGAGCAGTACTTC	CASSIGGGSSYEQYF
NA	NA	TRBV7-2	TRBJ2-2	TGTGCCAGCAGCCCAATGAGGGGGATAAGCACCGGGGAGCTGTTTTTT	CASSPMRGISTGELFF
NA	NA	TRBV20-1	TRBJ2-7	TGCAGTGCTAGACCCATAATCGAGCAGTACTTC	CSARPIIEQYF
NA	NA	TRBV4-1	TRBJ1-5	TGCGCCAGCAGCCAAGACATTTATCAGCCCCAGCATTTT	CASSQDIYQPQHF
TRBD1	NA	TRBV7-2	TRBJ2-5	TGTGCCACCGGTACAGGGGATCAAGAGACCCAGTACTTC	CATGTGDQETQYF
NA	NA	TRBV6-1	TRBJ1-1	TGTGCCAGCAGTGAGTGGCAAGGGAACACTGAAGCTTTCTTT	CASSEWQGNTEAFF
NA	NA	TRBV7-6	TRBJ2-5	TGTGCCAGCAGCTGGGGAGGCGGAAGAGGAGAGACCCAGTACTTC	CASSWGGGRGETQYF
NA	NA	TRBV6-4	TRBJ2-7	TGTGCCAGCAGTGTGGTGGACGGAGCCGAGCAGTACTTC	CASSVVDGAEQYF
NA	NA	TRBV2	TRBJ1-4	TGTGCCAGCAGTGAAGCTGGTGCCTTAGGGGAAAAACTGTTTTTT	CASSEAGALGEKLFF
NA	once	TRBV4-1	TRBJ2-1	TGCGCCAGCAGCCAAAACCCGACTAACAATGAGCAGTTCTTC	CASSQNPTNNEQFF
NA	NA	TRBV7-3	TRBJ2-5	TGTGCCAGCAGCTTAGACAGGCAAGAGACCCAGTACTTC	CASSLDRQETQYF
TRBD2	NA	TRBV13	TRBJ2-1	TGTGCCAGCACCGGGACTAGCGGCCACAATGAGCAGTTCTTC	CASTGTSGHNEQFF
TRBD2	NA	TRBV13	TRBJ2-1	TGTGCCAGCAGCTTAGAGCGGGGGGCCTACAATGAGCAGTTCTTC	CASSLERGAYNEQFF
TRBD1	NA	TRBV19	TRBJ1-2	TGTGCCAGTAGTCCCCTGGACAGGTGGGAGTTAGATGGCTACACCTTC	CASSPLDRWELDGYTF
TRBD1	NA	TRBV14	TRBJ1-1	TGTGCCAGCAGCCAATTCGGGACAGGAGGGACTGAAGCTTTCTTT	CASSQFGTGGTEAFF
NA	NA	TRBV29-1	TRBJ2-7	TGCAGCTCGATCGTTGGTCACGAGCAGTACTTC	CSSIVGHEQYF
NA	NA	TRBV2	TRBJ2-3	TGTGCCAGCAGAGTACTGGCCGGGGATACGCAGTATTTT	CASRVLAGDTQYF
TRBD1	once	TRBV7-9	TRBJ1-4	TGTGCCACTCAACCGACAGGGGCTAATGAAAAACTGTTTTTT	CATQPTGANEKLFF
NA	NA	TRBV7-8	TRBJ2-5	TGTGCCAGCAGCTTAGGCGTAGCCGGGGGGACCCAGTACTTC	CASSLGVAGGTQYF
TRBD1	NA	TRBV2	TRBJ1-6	TGTGCCAGCAGTGGTGACAGGGGCGCCTCCTATAATTCACCCCTCCACTTT	CASSGDRGASYNSPLHF
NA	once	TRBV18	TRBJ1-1	TGTGCCAGCTCACCAGAATCCGGGACTGAAGCTTTCTTT	CASSPESGTEAFF
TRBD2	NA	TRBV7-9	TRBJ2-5	TGTGCCAGCAGCCCCCGACTAGCGGGGCCCGAAGAGACCCAGTACTTC	CASSPRLAGPEETQYF
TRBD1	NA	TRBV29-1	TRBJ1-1	TGCAGCGTCTCTCCAGGGGGTAGCACTGAAGCTTTCTTT	CSVSPGGSTEAFF
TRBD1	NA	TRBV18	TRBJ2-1	TGTGCCAGCTCACAGGGACAGACTATCTCCTACAATGAGCAGTTCTTC	CASSQGQTISYNEQFF
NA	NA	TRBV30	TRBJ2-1	TGTGCCTGGACCGATTCCTACCATGAGCAGTTCTTC	CAWTDSYHEQFF
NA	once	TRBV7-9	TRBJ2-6	TGTGCCAGCAGCTTAGCCGGACAATCCAACGTCCTGACTTTC	CASSLAGQSNVLTF
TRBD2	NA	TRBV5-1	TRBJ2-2	TGCGCCAGCAGCGACATGCGGGTAGCGGGAGCCACCGGGGAGCTGTTTTTT	CASSDMRVAGATGELFF
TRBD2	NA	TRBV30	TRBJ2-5	TGTGCCTGGAGTGTACTTATCGGGGGGGCTGTAGAGACCCAGTACTTC	CAWSVLIGGAVETQYF
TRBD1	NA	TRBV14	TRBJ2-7	TGTGCCAGCAGCCAGCAGGACAGGGCCTACGAGCAGTACTTC	CASSQQDRAYEQYF
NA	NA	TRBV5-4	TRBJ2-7	TGCGCCAGCAGCCAAGATGGTGGGGAGAACTACGAGCAGTACTTC	CASSQDGGENYEQYF
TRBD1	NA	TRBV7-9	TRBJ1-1	TGTGCCAGCAGCTTTGCTACAGGGGTGAACACTGAAGCTTTCTTT	CASSFATGVNTEAFF
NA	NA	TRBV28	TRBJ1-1	TGTGAGGTCTACGGGGCAATCACTGAAGCTTTCTTT	CEVYGAITEAFF
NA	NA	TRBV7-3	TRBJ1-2	TGTGCCAGCAGCTTAACGAAGGGGGGGGGCTACACCTTC	CASSLTKGGGYTF
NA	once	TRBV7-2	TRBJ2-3	TGTGCCAGCAGCCCCTTGTATACGCAGTATTTT	CASSPLYTQYF
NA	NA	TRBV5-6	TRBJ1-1	TGTGCCAGCAGCTTGGCGGGCCAGGGATGGACTGAAGCTTTCTTT	CASSLAGQGWTEAFF
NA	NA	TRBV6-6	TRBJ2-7	TGTGCCAGCAGTCCCCACAGATCTTGGAGCTCCTACGAGCAGTACTTC	CASSPHRSWSSYEQYF
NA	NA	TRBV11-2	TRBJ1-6	TGTGCCAGCAGCTTAGTTGTGGGGGCTCCCTCCTATAATTCACCCCTCCACTTT	CASSLVVGAPSYNSPLHF
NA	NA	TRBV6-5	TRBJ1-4	TGTGCCAGCAGGGAGACCATAACTAATGAAAAACTGTTTTTT	CASRETITNEKLFF
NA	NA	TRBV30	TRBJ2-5	TGTGCCTCTCAACCCGCGGCGTTGGAGACCCAGTACTTC	CASQPAALETQYF